A selection of T cell receptor beta chains follows, all from one sample in a study of tumor-infiltrating lymphocytes in localized non-small cell lung cancer. Clones were read by immunoSEQ multiplex PCR, and TCRdb kept only the in-frame ones, dropping some. The sample shows tens of thousands of clones, approximately 64% of them seen only once. Input material: lung tumor tissue. These receptors all come from a human donor with non-small cell lung cancer. CDR3s include the opening cysteine and the closing phenylalanine or tryptophan. A D gene is named only where the DNA matches it firmly. Expanded clones are given a class, and other clones once, few, many or no size at all.

cdr3_length j_call d_call v_call clone_size cdr3_aa cdr3_nt
17 TRBJ1-2 TRBD1 TRBV2 . CATQQTPGQGGHYGYTF TGTGCCACCCAACAAACTCCGGGACAGGGGGGACACTATGGCTACACCTTC
13 TRBJ2-3 . TRBV29-1 few CSFIVGGTDTQYF TGCAGCTTCATTGTGGGGGGCACAGATACGCAGTATTTT
14 TRBJ1-1 . TRBV4-2 once CASSLRGHFTEAFF TGTGCCAGCAGCCTGAGAGGACACTTCACTGAAGCTTTCTTT
11 TRBJ2-7 . TRBV5-4 . CASSGTYEQYF TGTGCCAGTTCTGGGACCTACGAGCAGTACTTC
14 TRBJ2-3 . TRBV12-5 . CASGLAHGEGTQYF TGTGCTAGTGGTTTGGCCCACGGGGAAGGAACGCAGTATTTT
14 TRBJ1-4 TRBD1 TRBV7-6 . CASSSNRDSGKLFF TGTGCCAGCAGCTCCAACCGGGACAGCGGAAAACTGTTTTTT
15 TRBJ2-5 . TRBV6-5 . CASSYSRLLYGPQYF TGTGCCAGCAGTTACTCCAGGCTGCTGTATGGGCCCCAGTACTTC
14 TRBJ2-7 TRBD2 TRBV11-2 once CASSFQREAAEQYF TGTGCCAGCAGCTTCCAGCGGGAGGCGGCCGAGCAGTACTTC
14 TRBJ1-2 . TRBV9 . CASSVDSRNYGYTF TGTGCCAGCAGCGTGGACAGTCGGAACTATGGCTACACCTTC
16 TRBJ2-6 TRBD1 TRBV18 . CASSPFQGAGANVLTF TGTGCCAGCTCACCATTTCAGGGGGCTGGGGCCAACGTCCTGACTTTC
14 TRBJ1-4 TRBD1 TRBV30 . CACFVGQGIEKLFF TGTGCCTGCTTCGTGGGACAGGGAATAGAAAAACTGTTTTTT
16 TRBJ2-1 . TRBV28 . CASSLGVSRRGNEQFF TGTGCCAGCAGTTTGGGGGTGTCGCGGAGAGGGAATGAGCAGTTCTTC
15 TRBJ2-1 TRBD2 TRBV11-3 . CASSPGLASYNEQFF TGTGCCAGCAGCCCCGGACTAGCGAGCTACAATGAGCAGTTCTTC
14 TRBJ2-4 . TRBV27 . CASSPGHLLPLENF TGTGCCAGCAGTCCTGGACACCTCCTCCCTTTAGAAAACTTC
13 TRBJ1-4 TRBD1 TRBV18 . CASHGQGDEKLFF TGTGCCAGCCACGGACAGGGAGATGAAAAACTGTTTTTT
13 TRBJ1-1 . TRBV19 . CASSISGRVRPFF TGTGCCAGTAGTATATCTGGAAGGGTCAGGCCTTTCTTT
15 TRBJ2-6 . TRBV6-5 . CASRHRDTGANVLTF TGTGCCAGCAGACACCGGGACACTGGGGCCAACGTCCTGACTTTC
17 TRBJ2-2 TRBD1 TRBV7-9 . CASSLPARDRYTGELFF TGTGCCAGCAGCTTACCTGCGAGGGACAGATACACCGGGGAGCTGTTTTTT